Listed here are 9 T cell receptor beta chains from one sample, sequenced in a study of blood T cell repertoires in COVID-19. Method: immunoSEQ multiplex PCR; TCRdb's copy keeps in-frame clones and lacks some. The data contain around 30,000 clones, roughly nine tenths of them singletons. What was sequenced was peripheral blood. The source is a man aged 60-69 years with acute or convalescent COVID-19.

This clone was detected once. This chain links TRBV7-2 with TRBJ2-5, with 7 bases aligning to TRBD1. After removal of 5 bases from V and 1 base from J, the junction contained 10 bases not matched to a gene. The CDR3 contains 16 residues. Per germline, CDR1 SGHTA and CDR2 FQGNSA. CDR3 in amino acids: CASSLQQGTLQETQYF. The CDR3 region has the DNA TGTGCCAGCAGCCTCCAACAGGGGACCCTCCAAGAGACCCAGTACTTC.

The rearrangement joins TRBV6-2 or TRBV6-3 to TRBJ2-1; D may be TRBD2 (5 bases). This CDR3 is 12 amino acids long. CDR1 MNHEY and CDR2 SVGEGT come from the germline V gene. V shed 5 bases and J shed 5 bases, with 7 bases lying between them. CDR3 loop: CASSLAHNEQFF. In DNA form, the CDR3 reads TGTGCCAGCAGTCTAGCCCACAATGAGCAGTTCTTC.

The J gene is TRBJ1-1, the V gene TRBV6-1, with TRBD1 matching 7 bases. CDR1 MNHNS and CDR2 SASEGT come from the germline V gene. The CDR3 has 13 residues. J was trimmed by 11 bases and V by 3 bases; bases with no gene match: 9. The CDR3 DNA reads as TGTGCCAGCAGTGAGCGGACAGGCATGAGGGCTTTCTTT. It specifies CASSERTGMRAFF.

The chain couples TRBV18 to TRBJ2-7, with a possible D match to TRBD1 (5 bases). Trimming cost V 3 bases and J 2 bases, with 8 bases left between them. Looked up from germline, CDR1 is KGHSH and CDR2 is LQKENI. The CDR3 consists of 13 residues. As DNA, the CDR3 is TGTGCCAGCTCACCCCAGGGAACCTACGAGCAGTACTTC. It encodes CASSPQGTYEQYF.

The chain carries TRBV7-9 and TRBJ2-3; TRBD2 might be the D (7 bases). Germline CDR1 SEHNR, CDR2 FQNEAQ (reference sequence). The V gene lost 4 bases and the J gene lost 5 bases, with 10 bases spanning the gap. CDR3 length: 13 amino acids. The CDR3 region has the DNA TGTGCCAGCAGCTCGGGGGGCGGAGATACGCAGTATTTT. Encoded protein: CASSSGGGDTQYF. The variable domain in full, with the rest retrieved from reference TRBV7-9 and TRBJ2-3, is DTGVSQNPRHKITKRGQNVTFRCDPISEHNRLYWYRQTLGQGPEFLTYFQNEAQLEKSRLLSDRFSAERPKGSFSTLEIQRTEQGDSAMYLCASSSGGGDTQYFGPGTRLTVL.

This chain joins TRBV2 and TRBJ2-1; 9 nucleotides line up with TRBD2. Trimming removed 11 bases from V and 5 bases from J; junction bases left unmatched: 13. The V gene's germline CDR1 is SNHLY and CDR2 FYNNEI. The length of the CDR3 is 15 residues. This chain's CDR3 is CARHSPGLAHNEQFF. CDR3 coding DNA: TGTGCCCGTCATTCCCCGGGACTAGCACACAATGAGCAGTTCTTC.

The CDR3, as DNA: TGCAGCGTTGTGTCCGGGGCTGGAAACACCATATATTTT. Protein product: CSVVSGAGNTIYF. This chain uses TRBV29-1 with TRBJ1-3; D unresolved. V was pared by 4 bases and J by 2 bases, with 9 bases between. Germline lookup yields CDR1 SQVTM and CDR2 ANQGSEA. The CDR3 covers 13 residues.

DNA of the CDR3: TGTGCCAGCAGCTTACGCTCTAGAGGAGGGGATGAGCAGTTCTTC. Its translation: CASSLRSRGGDEQFF. This sequence joins TRBV11-1 and TRBJ2-1; D perhaps matches TRBD2 (6 bases). This CDR3 is built from 15 residues. The V and J ends lost 2 bases and 8 bases respectively, with 16 bases between them. Germline V gives CDR1 SGHAT, CDR2 FQDESV (reference sequence). Full variable domain (missing parts from reference TRBV11-1 and TRBJ2-1): EAEVAQSPRYKITEKSQAVAFWCDPISGHATLYWYRQILGQGPELLVQFQDESVVDDSQLPKDRFSAERLKGVDSTLKIQPAELGDSAMYLCASSLRSRGGDEQFFGPGTRLTVL.

This clone was recorded once. The rearrangement links TRBV7-6 to TRBJ2-5; 9 nucleotides align to TRBD1. The trim removed 4 bases at V and 4 bases at J, leaving 7 bases unmatched. The CDR3 is 15 amino acids. Germline CDR1 reads SGHVS; CDR2 reads FNYEAQ. CDR3 nucleotides: TGTGCCAGCAGCTCGCGGAGGACAGGGGCAGAGACCCAGTACTTC. Translated, it gives CASSSRRTGAETQYF. The full variable domain, in which reference TRBV7-6 and TRBJ2-5 provide the parts outside the CDR3, is GAGVSQSPRYKVTKRGQDVALRCDPISGHVSLYWYRQALGQGPEFLTYFNYEAQQDKSGLPNDRFSAERPEGSISTLTIQRTEQRDSAMYRCASSSRRTGAETQYFGPGTRLLVL.